Presented here are 18 T cell receptor beta chains from one specimen sequenced in a study of early T cells in non-severe SARS-CoV-2 infection. TCRdb redid the calling of the 5' RACE reads with MiXCR, one entry per CDR3 protein. The sample includes 75,000 or so distinct CDR3 sequences, 11% to 15% of them seen just once. Specimen: whole blood. These receptor sequences come from an adult who was a healthcare worker with PCR-confirmed SARS-CoV-2 infection or an uninfected control (not recorded which).

This clonotype was detected ten times or more. The V gene is TRBV5-1, the J gene TRBJ2-1; the D gene is possibly TRBD2 (5 bases). Trimming stripped 0 bases from V and 6 bases from J, with 22 bases between. The CDR3 consists of 18 residues. The germline V gene has CDR1 SGHRS and CDR2 YFSETQ. The CDR3 bases are TGCGCCAGCAGCTTGGTCCGAGGTACTTATGAGGGTGGCAATGAGCAGTTCTTC. Its translation: CASSLVRGTYEGGNEQFF.

This clonotype has a count of ten or more. The chain is built from TRBV7-8 and TRBJ1-5; the D gene is possibly TRBD1 (6 bases). Germline V gene lookup returns CDR1 SGHVS and CDR2 FQNEAQ. V was cut by 5 bases and J by 0 bases, with 11 bases left in between. The length of the CDR3 is 15 residues. The CDR3 DNA reads as TGTGCCAGCAGCGGGGGGCAGTTTAGCAATCAGCCCCAGCATTTT. Translation: CASSGGQFSNQPQHF.

Only a few counts were recorded for this clonotype. The chain joins TRBV6-5 to TRBJ2-7; 11 bases line up with TRBD1. Trimming at V came to 5 bases and at J to 3 bases, leaving 6 bases not matched to a gene. Per germline, CDR1 MNHEY and CDR2 SVGAGI. This CDR3 region has 15 residues. The CDR3 reads CASSTRTGGIYEQYF. The CDR3 DNA follows: TGTGCCAGCAGTACCAGGACAGGGGGCATCTACGAGCAGTACTTC.

This clonotype was counted ten times or more. This chain connects TRBV18 to TRBJ2-6, with TRBD2 as a possible D gene (5 bases). The V end was cut by 1 base, the J end by 1 base, with 8 bases between. In germline, CDR1 is KGHSH, CDR2 LQKENI. The CDR3 runs to 16 residues. CDR3 protein: CASSPQGRSGANVLTF. Here the CDR3 DNA reads TGTGCCAGCTCACCACAAGGGAGATCTGGGGCCAACGTCCTGACTTTC.

This clonotype was counted only a few times. The gene calls are TRBV7-6 and TRBJ1-1; 7 nucleotides match TRBD1. CDR1 and CDR2 from the germline V gene are SGHVS and FNYEAQ. This CDR3 contains 14 residues. The junction had 4 bases not matched to a gene; V was cut back by 5 bases and J by 1 base. The CDR3 region is CASSARTGNTEAFF. For the CDR3, the DNA is TGTGCCAGCAGCGCCAGGACAGGGAACACTGAAGCTTTCTTT.

This clonotype was seen only a few times. This chain joins TRBV10-2 and TRBJ1-1, with a tentative D call TRBD1 (5 bases). Looked up from germline, CDR1 is WSHSY and CDR2 is SAAADI. V lost 6 bases, J lost 3 bases, and 11 bases lay in between. The CDR3 consists of 13 residues. The chain's CDR3 is CASRPPTDTEAFF. DNA of the CDR3: TGCGCCAGCAGACCACCGACAGACACTGAAGCTTTCTTT.

V is TRBV6-5 and J is TRBJ1-6; D is undetermined. CDR1 and CDR2 from the germline V gene are MNHEY and SVGAGI. The CDR3 is 12 amino acids. Trimming pared 5 bases from V and 7 bases from J, leaving 6 bases between. The CDR3 here is CASSKSNSPLHF. CDR3 in DNA: TGTGCCAGCAGTAAAAGCAATTCACCCCTCCACTTT.

This clonotype was counted a few times. The chain combines TRBV30 with TRBJ1-4, with TRBD1 as a possible D gene (5 bases). The V gene's germline CDR1 is GTSNPN and CDR2 SVGIG (reference sequence). The CDR3 length is 17 residues. Deletions cut 1 base from V and 0 bases from J, with 15 bases between. The CDR3 nucleotides read TGTGCCTGGAGTGAACGAGGGGCGGTCGCAACTAATGAAAAACTGTTTTTT. Its protein product is CAWSERGAVATNEKLFF.

This clonotype was observed many times. This chain uses TRBV25-1 with TRBJ1-1, with D unclear. The CDR3 sequence is 15 residues long. Germline V lookup: CDR1 MGHDK, CDR2 SYGVNS. The V end lost 4 bases, the J end lost 5 bases, and 17 bases lay between the germline ends. For the CDR3, the DNA is TGTGCCAGCAGTGGCAGTATCCCCGGTTCAACTGAAGCTTTCTTT. It translates to CASSGSIPGSTEAFF.

The chain recombines TRBV13 with TRBJ1-6, with TRBD1 matching over 9 bases. Unmatched junction bases numbered 6, after V lost 0 bases and J lost 9 bases. Looked up from germline, CDR1 is PRHDT and CDR2 is FYEKMQ (reference sequence). The CDR3 is made up of 16 amino acids. Written as DNA, the CDR3 is TGTGCCAGCAGCTTAGGGGGGACAGGGCAAGGTTCACCCCTCCACTTT. Translation: CASSLGGTGQGSPLHF.

The gene calls are TRBV12-3 or TRBV12-4 and TRBJ1-2; D is ambiguous. V shed 2 bases and J shed 9 bases, with 16 bases lying between them. The CDR3 totals 14 residues. CDR3 residues: CASSLTENKSRYTF. The CDR3 DNA reads TGTGCCAGCAGTTTAACGGAGAACAAGTCTCGCTACACCTTC.

This chain uses TRBV2 with TRBJ1-1, with D possibly TRBD1 on 5 matching bases. The V gene's germline CDR1 is SNHLY and CDR2 FYNNEI. The CDR3 is 15 amino acids. V was pared by 6 bases and J by 0 bases, with 14 bases between. CDR3 nucleotide sequence: TGTGCCAGCAGCCGAAGTGGGGCGGTGAACACTGAAGCTTTCTTT. Its translation: CASSRSGAVNTEAFF.

The chain links TRBV5-1 to TRBJ2-7, with D uncertain. This CDR3 has 12 residues. V lost 3 bases, J lost 2 bases, and 6 bases lay in between. The V gene's germline CDR1 is SGHRS and CDR2 YFSETQ. CDR3 DNA sequence: TGCGCCAGCAGCTCCAGTACCTACGAGCAGTACTTC. Protein sequence: CASSSSTYEQYF.

There are a few counts of this clonotype. The chain couples TRBV29-1 to TRBJ2-3; the match to TRBD2 covers 9 bases. The CDR3 spans 14 residues. V lost 4 bases and J lost 2; bases outside the gene matches: 4. Germline V CDR1 and CDR2: SQVTM, ANQGSEA. The CDR3 here is CSVASGGHTDTQYF. CDR3 nucleotides: TGCAGCGTTGCAAGCGGGGGGCACACAGATACGCAGTATTTT.

This clonotype showed up just a few times. This chain's CDR3 is CASSAGTMNTEAFF. The CDR3 region has the DNA TGTGCCAGCAGTGCCGGGACAATGAACACTGAAGCTTTCTTT. This rearrangement joins TRBV12-3 or TRBV12-4 to TRBJ1-1; D may be TRBD1 (6 bases). The V and J ends lost 5 bases and 0 bases respectively, with 10 bases between them. The CDR3 is 14 residues long.

This rearrangement joins TRBV20-1 to TRBJ1-2; D remains unclear. Trimming shortened V by 1 base and J by 0 bases, and 12 bases separated the two germline ends. This CDR3 has 15 residues. Germline V gives CDR1 DFQATT, CDR2 SNEGSKA (reference sequence). The CDR3 region has the DNA TGCAGTGCTAGAGTTAGGGCAGCCCCTAACTATGGCTACACCTTC. It encodes CSARVRAAPNYGYTF.

The gene calls are TRBV6-5 and TRBJ2-2; possibly TRBD2 for D (6 bases). V gave up 6 bases and J gave up 4 bases, with 12 bases separating them. CDR1 MNHEY and CDR2 SVGAGI come from the germline V gene. The CDR3 totals 14 residues. CDR3 amino acids: CASRWRAITGELFF. The DNA for the CDR3 is TGTGCCAGCAGGTGGAGGGCAATCACCGGGGAGCTGTTTTTT.

This clonotype was recorded a few times. The chain employs TRBV2 and TRBJ1-2; TRBD1 is a possible D gene (6 bases). V lost 10 bases and J 4 bases, leaving 22 bases between the germline ends. CDR1 SNHLY and CDR2 FYNNEI come from the germline V gene. The CDR3 loop spans 15 amino acids. The CDR3 here is CANKPGALISYGYTF. The CDR3 DNA follows: TGTGCCAACAAACCGGGGGCACTGATATCCTATGGCTACACCTTC.